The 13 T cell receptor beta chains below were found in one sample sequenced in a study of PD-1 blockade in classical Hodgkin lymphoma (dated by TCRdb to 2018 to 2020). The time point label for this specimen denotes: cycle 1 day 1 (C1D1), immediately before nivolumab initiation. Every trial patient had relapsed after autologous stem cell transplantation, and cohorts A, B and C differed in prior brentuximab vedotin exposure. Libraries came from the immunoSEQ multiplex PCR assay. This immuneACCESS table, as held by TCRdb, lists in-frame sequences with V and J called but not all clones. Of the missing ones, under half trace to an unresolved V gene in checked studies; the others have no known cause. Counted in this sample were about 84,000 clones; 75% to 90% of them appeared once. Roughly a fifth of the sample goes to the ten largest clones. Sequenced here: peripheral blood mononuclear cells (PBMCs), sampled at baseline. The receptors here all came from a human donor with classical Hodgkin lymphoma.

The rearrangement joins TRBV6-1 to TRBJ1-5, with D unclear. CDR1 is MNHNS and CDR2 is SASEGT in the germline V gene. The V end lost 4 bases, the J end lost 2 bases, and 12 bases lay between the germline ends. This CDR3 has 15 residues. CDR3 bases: TGTGCCAGCAGTGCTCTACAGAGTGGCAATCAGCCCCAGCATTTT. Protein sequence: CASSALQSGNQPQHF.

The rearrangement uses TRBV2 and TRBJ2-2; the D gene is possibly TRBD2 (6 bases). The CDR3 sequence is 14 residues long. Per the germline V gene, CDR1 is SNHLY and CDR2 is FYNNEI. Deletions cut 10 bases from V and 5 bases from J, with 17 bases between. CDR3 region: CATQWSSGTGELFF. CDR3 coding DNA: TGTGCCACCCAGTGGTCGAGCGGGACCGGGGAGCTGTTTTTT.

The CDR3 DNA follows: TGTGCCAGCAGCTTAGGCTGGGGTGAGCAGTTCTTC. This encodes CASSLGWGEQFF. The V call is TRBV7-9, the J call TRBJ2-1; D uncertain. Trimming removed 1 base from V and 9 bases from J, with 7 bases in between. From germline, CDR1 is SEHNR and CDR2 FQNEAQ (reference sequence). This CDR3 is built from 12 residues.

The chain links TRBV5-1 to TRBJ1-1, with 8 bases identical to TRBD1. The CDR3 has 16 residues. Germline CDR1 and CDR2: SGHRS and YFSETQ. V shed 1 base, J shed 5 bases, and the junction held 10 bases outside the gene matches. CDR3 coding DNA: TGCGCCAGCAGCTTGAGGGCGCTCAGGGGGCAAACTGAAGCTTTCTTT. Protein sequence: CASSLRALRGQTEAFF.

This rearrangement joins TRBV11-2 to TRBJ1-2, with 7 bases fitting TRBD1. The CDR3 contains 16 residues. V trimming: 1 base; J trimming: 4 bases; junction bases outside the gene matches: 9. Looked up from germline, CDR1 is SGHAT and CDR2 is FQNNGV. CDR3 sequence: CASSLGLGTGVYGYTF. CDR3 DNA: TGTGCCAGCAGCTTAGGATTAGGAACAGGGGTCTATGGCTACACCTTC.

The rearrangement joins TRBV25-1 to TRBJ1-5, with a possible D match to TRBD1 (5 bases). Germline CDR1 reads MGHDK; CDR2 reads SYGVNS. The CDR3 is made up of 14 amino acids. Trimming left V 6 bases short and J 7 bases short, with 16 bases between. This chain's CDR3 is CASSSPGSFQPQHF. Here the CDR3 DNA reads TGTGCCAGCAGCTCCCCAGGGTCTTTCCAGCCCCAGCATTTT.

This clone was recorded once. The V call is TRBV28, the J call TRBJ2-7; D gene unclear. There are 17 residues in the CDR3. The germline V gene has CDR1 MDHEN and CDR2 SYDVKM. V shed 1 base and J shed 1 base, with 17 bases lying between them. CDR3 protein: CASSLLVGLGRSYEQYF. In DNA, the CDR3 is TGTGCCAGCAGTTTATTGGTTGGGCTGGGCCGATCCTACGAGCAGTACTTC.

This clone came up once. The CDR3 spells CATQLGPRDGYTF. The DNA of the CDR3 is TGCGCCACCCAATTAGGCCCTAGAGATGGCTACACCTTC. The chain has TRBV10-2 and TRBJ1-2; D ambiguous. Trimming pared 10 bases from V and 6 bases from J, leaving 18 bases between. Per germline, CDR1 WSHSY and CDR2 SAAADI. This CDR3 has 13 residues.

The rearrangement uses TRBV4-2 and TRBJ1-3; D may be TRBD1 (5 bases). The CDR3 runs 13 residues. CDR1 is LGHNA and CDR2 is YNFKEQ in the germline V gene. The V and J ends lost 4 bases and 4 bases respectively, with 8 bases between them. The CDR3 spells CASSRTTGNTIYF. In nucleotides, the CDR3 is TGTGCCAGCAGCCGGACAACCGGAAACACCATATATTTT.

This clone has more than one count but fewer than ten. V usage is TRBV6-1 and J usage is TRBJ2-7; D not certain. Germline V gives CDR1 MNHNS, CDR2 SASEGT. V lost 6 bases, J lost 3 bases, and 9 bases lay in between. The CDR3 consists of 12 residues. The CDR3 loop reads CASSRLVYEQYF. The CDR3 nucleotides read TGTGCCAGCAGCCGACTCGTCTACGAGCAGTACTTC.

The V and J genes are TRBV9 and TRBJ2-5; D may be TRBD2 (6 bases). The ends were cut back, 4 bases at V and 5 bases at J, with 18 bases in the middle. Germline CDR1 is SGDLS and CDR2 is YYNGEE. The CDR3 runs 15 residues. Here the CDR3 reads CASSLNFGGRETQYF. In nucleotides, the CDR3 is TGTGCCAGCAGCCTCAACTTTGGAGGGCGGGAGACCCAGTACTTC.

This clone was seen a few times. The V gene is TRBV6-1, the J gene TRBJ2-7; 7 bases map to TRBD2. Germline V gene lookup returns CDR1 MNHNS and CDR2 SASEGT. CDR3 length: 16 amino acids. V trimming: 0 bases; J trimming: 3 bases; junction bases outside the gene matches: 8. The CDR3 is CASSEAGGAGNYEQYF. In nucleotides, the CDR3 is TGTGCCAGCAGTGAAGCGGGGGGAGCGGGAAACTACGAGCAGTACTTC.

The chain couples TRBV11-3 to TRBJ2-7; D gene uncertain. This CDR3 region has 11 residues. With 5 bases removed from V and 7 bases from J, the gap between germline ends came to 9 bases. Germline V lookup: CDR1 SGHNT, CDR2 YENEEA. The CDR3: CASSLPREQYF. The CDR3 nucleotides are TGTGCCAGCAGCCTCCCCAGGGAGCAGTACTTC.